Given below is one T cell receptor (beta chain) in context. The data belong to a study of blood T cell repertoires in COVID-19. Sequencing was performed with immunoSEQ multiplex PCR; in TCRdb, only in-frame clones are kept and a portion is missing. The table records tens of thousands of clones, 84% of them present only once. Germline V gene sequence: CDR1 MNHNY, CDR2 SVGAGI (reference sequence). The CDR3 sequence is 17 residues long. V lost 5 bases and J lost 7, with 24 bases in between. The source is a man in his forties or fifties with acute or convalescent COVID-19. The V call is TRBV6-6, the J call TRBJ2-1; tentatively, D is TRBD2 (5 bases). What was sequenced was peripheral blood. The CDR3 region has the DNA TGTGCCAGCAGTCCGGATGGACTCCCCCTCACGGGGAATGAGCAGTTCTTC. Encoded protein: CASSPDGLPLTGNEQFF.